The source of this TCR beta chain is a study of blood T cell repertoires in COVID-19. Study-level information: Acute and convalescent COVID-19 samples came from the United States, Italy and Spain. PBMCs, B-cell-depleted T cells, or T cells provided the cDNA or gDNA that made up the material.

The CDR3 runs to 13 residues. The V gene's germline CDR1 is LNHDA and CDR2 SQIVND (reference sequence). Clones were read by immunoSEQ multiplex PCR, and TCRdb kept only the in-frame ones, dropping some. The data show about 97,000 clones, with approximately 90% seen just once and 1.7% held by the top ten. About this clone itself: Relative to the germline gene, one junction end is altered; a read error may explain this.

V usage is TRBV19 and J usage is TRBJ1-1, with unresolved D. Source material: peripheral blood. The sequence was collected from a man aged 55 to 70 with acute or convalescent COVID-19. The CDR3 DNA sequence: TGTGCCAGTAGTCAGGAGACTGTACCGGGGAGGATCTTT. Protein: CASSQETVPGRIF.